This T cell receptor (beta chain) was observed in a study of blood T cell repertoires in COVID-19. The protocol was immunoSEQ multiplex PCR, while the TCRdb copy is restricted to in-frame clones and leaves out a portion. In the table there are some 150,000 clones, 75% to 85% of which are singletons. Germline CDR1 reads LGHNA; CDR2 reads YSLEER. This CDR3 is built from 17 residues. Trimming cost V 1 base and J 13 bases; bases outside gene matches: 14. Input material: peripheral blood. The source of this sequence is a woman aged 45-59 years with acute or convalescent COVID-19. V and J are TRBV4-3 and TRBJ1-6; 9 bases agree with TRBD1. In DNA, the CDR3 is TGCGCCAGCAGCCAAGGGGAAGCCGGGACAGGGCGGTTTCCCCTCCACTTT. This gives the protein CASSQGEAGTGRFPLHF.